What follows are 19 T cell receptor beta chains derived from one specimen sequenced in a study of blood T cell repertoires in COVID-19. Only in-frame clones appear in the TCRdb table, and some are missing; sequencing was by immunoSEQ multiplex PCR. The sample contains a few hundred thousand clones, nearly 90% of which appear only once. The specimen sequenced was peripheral blood. The origin of the receptors is a woman aged 60 to 75 with COVID-19, enrolled during active disease.

V is TRBV18 and J is TRBJ1-1, with D tentatively TRBD1 (6 bases). Germline CDR1 is KGHSH and CDR2 is LQKENI. V lost 5 bases to trimming and J lost 3 bases, with 13 bases between them. The CDR3 spans 14 residues. The chain's CDR3 is CASSIQGRDTEAFF. The CDR3, as DNA: TGTGCCAGCTCAATTCAGGGGCGCGACACTGAAGCTTTCTTT.

For the CDR3, the DNA is TGTGCCAGCAGCGTTGGAGCGGGTCGGGACGGAGCGCAGTATTTT. It yields the protein CASSVGAGRDGAQYF. The chain is built from TRBV9 and TRBJ2-3; maybe TRBD2 (6 bases). In germline, CDR1 is SGDLS, CDR2 YYNGEE. The CDR3 loop spans 15 amino acids. V shed 2 bases and J shed 10 bases, with 20 bases lying between them.

This chain connects TRBV5-4 to TRBJ2-7; 11 nucleotides line up with TRBD1. CDR1 and CDR2 from the germline V gene are SGHNT and YYREEE (reference sequence). The CDR3 sequence is 15 residues long. The V gene end was trimmed by 4 bases and the J gene end by 5 bases; junction bases not matched to a gene: 8. CDR3 DNA sequence: TGTGCCAGCAGCCACCGGACAGGGGGCAACCACGAGCAGTACTTC. Translating gives CASSHRTGGNHEQYF. Full variable domain (rest looked up from reference TRBV5-4 and TRBJ2-7): ETGVTQSPTHLIKTRGQQVTLRCSSQSGHNTVSWYQQALGQGPQFIFQYYREEENGRGNFPPRFSGLQFPNYSSELNVNALELDDSALYLCASSHRTGGNHEQYFGPGTRLTVT.

The V and J genes are TRBV7-9 and TRBJ2-3; TRBD2 is a possible D gene (7 bases). V lost 1 base and J lost 4, with 9 bases in between. Germline CDR1 SEHNR, CDR2 FQNEAQ (reference sequence). The CDR3 is 14 amino acids. As DNA, the CDR3 is TGTGCCAGCAGCTTAGAGGGGGGGCCAGATACGCAGTATTTT. This encodes CASSLEGGPDTQYF.

The chain employs TRBV15 and TRBJ1-2, with 8 bases matching TRBD1. The junction had 10 bases not matched to a gene; V was cut back by 3 bases and J by 7 bases. Germline CDR1 LNHNV, CDR2 YYDKDF (reference sequence). The length of the CDR3 is 15 residues. The CDR3 reads CATSRDGNRGSGYTF. In DNA, the CDR3 is TGTGCCACCAGCAGGGACGGTAACAGGGGGTCTGGCTACACCTTC. The complete variable domain, with remaining parts taken from reference TRBV15 and TRBJ1-2, reads DAMVIQNPRYQVTQFGKPVTLSCSQTLNHNVMYWYQQKSSQAPKLLFHYYDKDFNNEADTPDNFQSRRPNTSFCFLDIRSPGLGDTAMYLCATSRDGNRGSGYTFGSGTRLTVV.

This clone was picked up a small number of times. The chain recombines TRBV7-2 with TRBJ1-2, with D unclear. CDR3 length: 14 residues. Germline V gene lookup returns CDR1 SGHTA and CDR2 FQGNSA. The germline V and J ends were trimmed by 4 bases and 6 bases, with 15 bases remaining between them. The chain's CDR3 is CASSSVPSNNGYTF. The CDR3 DNA reads as TGTGCCAGCAGCTCAGTCCCCTCGAACAATGGCTACACCTTC.

Only one count was recorded for this clone. CDR3 amino acids: CASSPRSSGAGNTIYF. The CDR3, as DNA: TGTGCCAGCTCACCACGTTCCTCAGGGGCTGGAAACACCATATATTTT. The chain couples TRBV18 to TRBJ1-3, with TRBD1 as a possible D gene (6 bases). CDR3 length: 16 residues. The ends were cut back, 1 base at V and 2 bases at J, with 12 bases in the middle. Germline loops: CDR1 KGHSH, CDR2 LQKENI.

In DNA form, the CDR3 reads TGTGCCTGGAATCTTGGCGGGGAAGCCTACGAGCAGTACTTC. It specifies CAWNLGGEAYEQYF. The V gene is TRBV30, the J gene TRBJ2-7; TRBD2 is a possible D gene (6 bases). The CDR3 has 14 amino acids. V lost 4 bases to trimming and J lost 2 bases, with 15 bases between them. Per the germline V gene, CDR1 is GTSNPN and CDR2 is SVGIG (reference sequence).

This chain uses TRBV7-9 with TRBJ1-5, with D perhaps TRBD1 (5 bases). From germline, CDR1 is SEHNR and CDR2 FQNEAQ (reference sequence). V lost 5 bases to trimming and J lost 7 bases, with 18 bases between them. CDR3 length equals 15 residues. CDR3 nucleotide sequence: TGTGCCAGCAGCCCCGCGGGGCCAGGGAAACAGCCCCAGCATTTT. It translates to CASSPAGPGKQPQHF.

The gene calls are TRBV5-1 and TRBJ1-2, with D possibly being TRBD1 (6 bases). The V and J ends lost 4 bases and 5 bases respectively, with 15 bases between them. Per the germline V gene, CDR1 is SGHRS and CDR2 is YFSETQ. The CDR3 consists of 14 residues. The CDR3: CASSVKQGGYGYTF. The CDR3 coding sequence is TGCGCCAGCAGCGTCAAACAGGGCGGATATGGCTACACCTTC.

This chain uses TRBV30 with TRBJ1-6, with D uncertain. From germline, CDR1 is GTSNPN and CDR2 SVGIG (reference sequence). CDR3 length: 13 residues. Trimming left V 5 bases short and J 8 bases short, with 13 bases between. This chain's CDR3 is CAWRSVRDSPLHF. The CDR3 coding sequence is TGTGCCTGGCGATCGGTAAGAGATTCACCCCTCCACTTT.

The chain links TRBV7-9 to TRBJ1-5; 10 bases map to TRBD1. J lost 2 bases, V lost 6 bases, and 1 base had no gene match. Germline loops: CDR1 SEHNR, CDR2 FQNEAQ (reference sequence). This CDR3 is 14 amino acids long. CDR3 sequence: CASRGTGGNQPQHF. CDR3 bases: TGTGCCAGCAGAGGGACAGGGGGCAATCAGCCCCAGCATTTT.

The V and J genes are TRBV19 and TRBJ2-7, with 10 bases matching TRBD1. CDR1 is LNHDA and CDR2 is SQIVND in the germline V gene (reference sequence). With V trimmed by 3 bases and J by 9 bases, 11 bases remained unmatched. This CDR3 has 15 amino acids. CDR3 nucleotide sequence: TGTGCCAGTAGTATGCTGCTCGGACAGGGGGAAGTGCAGTACTTC. Its translation: CASSMLLGQGEVQYF.

V and J are TRBV7-9 and TRBJ2-7, with D unresolved. Trimming pared 4 bases from V and 0 bases from J, leaving 7 bases between. Germline values: CDR1 SEHNR, CDR2 FQNEAQ (reference sequence). This CDR3 has 13 amino acids. CDR3 amino acids: CASSSTYSYEQYF. The CDR3 nucleotides read TGTGCCAGCAGCTCCACATACTCCTACGAGCAGTACTTC.

V is TRBV19 and J is TRBJ2-1, with 8 bases matching TRBD2. The CDR3 covers 17 residues. Germline V gene lookup returns CDR1 LNHDA and CDR2 SQIVND (reference sequence). J was trimmed by 3 bases and V by 5 bases; bases with no gene match: 12. The CDR3 nucleotides read TGTGCCAGTAGTCCACACTCATTTGCGGGGGGCTACAATGAGCAGTTCTTC. It encodes CASSPHSFAGGYNEQFF.

This clone was detected only a few times. The chain links TRBV10-2 to TRBJ1-6, with D possibly being TRBD1 (6 bases). This CDR3 comprises 16 residues. Germline assignment: CDR1 WSHSY and CDR2 SAAADI. V gave up 6 bases and J gave up 8 bases, with 20 bases separating them. DNA of the CDR3: TGCGCCAGCAGGATTGGGGCAGGGGAGAAGTATTCACCCCTCCACTTT. Encoded protein: CASRIGAGEKYSPLHF.

The chain couples TRBV6-4 to TRBJ1-2; D call uncertain. Deletions cut 0 bases from V and 2 bases from J, with 13 bases between. This CDR3 comprises 16 residues. CDR1 and CDR2 from the germline V gene are MRHNA and SNTAGT. The CDR3 reads CASSDSSHGINYGYTF. The CDR3 DNA follows: TGTGCCAGCAGTGACTCGAGCCATGGTATCAACTATGGCTACACCTTC.

CDR3 sequence reads: CASSLVRNTEAFF. The CDR3 DNA is TGTGCCAGCAGCTTAGTGAGGAACACTGAAGCTTTCTTT. The chain joins TRBV7-2 to TRBJ1-1; unclear D gene. CDR3 length equals 13 residues. Germline values: CDR1 SGHTA, CDR2 FQGNSA. Trimming took 1 base from V and 1 from J, leaving 4 bases between them.

The chain links TRBV2 to TRBJ2-2; 7 bases are shared with TRBD1. From germline, CDR1 is SNHLY and CDR2 FYNNEI. The CDR3 consists of 15 residues. The V gene end was trimmed by 4 bases and the J gene end by 0 bases; junction bases not matched to a gene: 2. CDR3: CASSGDSSNTGELFF. CDR3 coding DNA: TGTGCCAGCAGTGGGGACAGCTCGAACACCGGGGAGCTGTTTTTT.